This T cell receptor (beta chain) derives from a study of blood T cell repertoires in COVID-19. Produced via immunoSEQ multiplex PCR; TCRdb's table is partial and in-frame only. The sample holds some 180,000 clones, roughly 80% seen once. CDR1 SNHLY and CDR2 FYNNEI come from the germline V gene. This CDR3 has 15 residues. The ends lost 3 bases at V and 0 bases at J; junction bases unmatched: 5. This sequence was found in a woman in her sixties or seventies with COVID-19, enrolled during active disease. This chain links TRBV2 with TRBJ2-7, with 7 nucleotides matching TRBD2. Sequenced sample: peripheral blood. This CDR3 reads CASSELGGISYEQYF. The CDR3, as DNA: TGTGCCAGCAGTGAGTTGGGAGGGATCTCCTACGAGCAGTACTTC.